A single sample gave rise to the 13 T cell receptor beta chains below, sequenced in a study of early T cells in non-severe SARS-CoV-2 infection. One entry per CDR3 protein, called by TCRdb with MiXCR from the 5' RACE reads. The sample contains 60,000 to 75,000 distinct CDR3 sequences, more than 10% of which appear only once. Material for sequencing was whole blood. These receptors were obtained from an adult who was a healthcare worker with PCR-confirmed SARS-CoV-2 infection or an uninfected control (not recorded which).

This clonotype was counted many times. This CDR3 reads CASSLGGILLPNEQFF. Here the CDR3 DNA reads TGTGCCAGCAGCTTAGGTGGGATCCTCCTCCCCAATGAGCAGTTCTTC. This sequence joins TRBV5-4 and TRBJ2-1; D ambiguous. Trimming removed 2 bases at V and 6 bases at J, with 18 bases between. This CDR3 is 16 amino acids long. Per the germline V gene, CDR1 is SGHNT and CDR2 is YYREEE (reference sequence).

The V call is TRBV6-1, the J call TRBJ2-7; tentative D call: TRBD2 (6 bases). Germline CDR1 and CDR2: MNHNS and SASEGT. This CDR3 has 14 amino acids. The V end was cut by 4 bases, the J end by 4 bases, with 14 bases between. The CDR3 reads CASSGGLKSYEQYF. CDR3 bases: TGTGCCAGCAGTGGAGGACTAAAGTCATACGAGCAGTACTTC.

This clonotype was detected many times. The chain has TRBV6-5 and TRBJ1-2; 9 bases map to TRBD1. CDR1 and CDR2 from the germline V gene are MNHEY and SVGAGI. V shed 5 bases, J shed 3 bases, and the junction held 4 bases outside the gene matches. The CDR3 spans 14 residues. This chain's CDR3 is CASSPGQGYYGYTF. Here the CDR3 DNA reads TGTGCCAGCAGTCCGGGACAGGGATACTATGGCTACACCTTC.

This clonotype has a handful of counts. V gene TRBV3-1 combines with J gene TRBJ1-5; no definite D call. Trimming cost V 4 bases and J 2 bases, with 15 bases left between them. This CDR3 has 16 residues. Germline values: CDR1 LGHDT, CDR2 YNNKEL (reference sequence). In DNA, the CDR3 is TGTGCCAGCAGCCTAGGGCAGGCGGTGGGCAATCAGCCCCAGCATTTT. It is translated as CASSLGQAVGNQPQHF.

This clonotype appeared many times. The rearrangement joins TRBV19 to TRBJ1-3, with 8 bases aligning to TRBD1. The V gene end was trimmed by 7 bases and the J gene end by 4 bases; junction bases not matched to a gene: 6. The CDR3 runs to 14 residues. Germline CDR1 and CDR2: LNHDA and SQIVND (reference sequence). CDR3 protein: CASTRGRGGNTIYF. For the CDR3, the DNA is TGTGCCAGTACCAGGGGGCGAGGAGGAAACACCATATATTTT. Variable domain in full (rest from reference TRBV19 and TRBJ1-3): DGGITQSPKYLFRKEGQNVTLSCEQNLNHDAMYWYRQDPGQGLRLIYYSQIVNDFQKGDIAEGYSVSREKKESFPLTVTSAQKNPTAFYLCASTRGRGGNTIYFGEGSWLTVV.

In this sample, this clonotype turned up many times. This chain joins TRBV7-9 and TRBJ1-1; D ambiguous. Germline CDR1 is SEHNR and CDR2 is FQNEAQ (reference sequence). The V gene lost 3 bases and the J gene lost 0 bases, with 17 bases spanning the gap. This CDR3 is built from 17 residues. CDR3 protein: CASSLRPQATMNTEAFF. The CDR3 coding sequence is TGTGCCAGCAGCTTGCGACCGCAGGCTACCATGAACACTGAAGCTTTCTTT.

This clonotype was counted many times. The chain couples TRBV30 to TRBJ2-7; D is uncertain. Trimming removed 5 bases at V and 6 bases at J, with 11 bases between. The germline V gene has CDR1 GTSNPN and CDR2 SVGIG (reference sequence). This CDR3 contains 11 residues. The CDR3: CAWGDGSEQYF. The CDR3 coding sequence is TGTGCCTGGGGGGATGGGTCCGAGCAGTACTTC.

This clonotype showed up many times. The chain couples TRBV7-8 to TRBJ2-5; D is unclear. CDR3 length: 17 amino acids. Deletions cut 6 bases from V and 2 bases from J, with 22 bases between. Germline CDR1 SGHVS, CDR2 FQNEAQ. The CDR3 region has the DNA TGTGCCAGCAGAGGCATGGCGGCAGCCTTTTCACAAGAGACCCAGTACTTC. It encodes CASRGMAAAFSQETQYF.

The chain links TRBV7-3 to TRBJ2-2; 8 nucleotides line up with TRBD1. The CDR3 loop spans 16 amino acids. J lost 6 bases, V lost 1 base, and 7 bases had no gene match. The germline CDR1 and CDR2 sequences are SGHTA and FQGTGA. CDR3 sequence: CASSLRAGGGSGELFF. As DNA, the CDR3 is TGTGCCAGCAGCTTAAGGGCAGGGGGCGGCTCCGGGGAGCTGTTTTTT.

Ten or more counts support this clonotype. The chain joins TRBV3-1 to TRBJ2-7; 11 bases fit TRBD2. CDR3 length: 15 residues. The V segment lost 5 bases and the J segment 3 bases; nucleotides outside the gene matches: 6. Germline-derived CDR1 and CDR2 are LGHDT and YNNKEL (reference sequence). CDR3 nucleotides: TGTGCCAGCAGCGTAACTAGCGGGAGCGGCTACGAGCAGTACTTC. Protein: CASSVTSGSGYEQYF.

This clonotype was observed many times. Here the CDR3 reads CASSPSQRGNIQYF. CDR3 sequence (DNA): TGTGCCAGCAGCCCTAGTCAGAGGGGAAACATTCAGTACTTC. The V call is TRBV11-2, the J call TRBJ2-4, with D perhaps matching TRBD1 or TRBD2 (5 bases each). This CDR3 contains 14 residues. The germline gives CDR1 SGHAT, CDR2 FQNNGV. Trimming pared 5 bases from V and 6 bases from J, leaving 14 bases between.

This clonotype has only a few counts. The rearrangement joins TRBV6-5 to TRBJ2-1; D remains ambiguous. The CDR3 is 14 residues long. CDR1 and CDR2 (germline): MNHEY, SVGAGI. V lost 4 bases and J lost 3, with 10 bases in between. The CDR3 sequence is CASSWRYNYNEQFF. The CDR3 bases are TGTGCCAGCAGTTGGAGATATAACTACAATGAGCAGTTCTTC.

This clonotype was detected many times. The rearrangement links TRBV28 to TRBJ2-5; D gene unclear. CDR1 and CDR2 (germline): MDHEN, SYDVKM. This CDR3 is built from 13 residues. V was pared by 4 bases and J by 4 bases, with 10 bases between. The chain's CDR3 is CASSSPPGETQYF. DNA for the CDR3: TGTGCCAGCAGTTCCCCCCCGGGAGAGACCCAGTACTTC.